The 3 T cell receptor beta chains below were found in one sample sequenced in a study of blood T cell repertoires in COVID-19. Clones were read by immunoSEQ multiplex PCR, and TCRdb kept only the in-frame ones, dropping some. The sample lists 95,000 to 130,000 clones, roughly 80% occurring once. The sample consisted of peripheral blood. The receptors derive from a man aged 25 to 40 with acute or convalescent COVID-19.

The V call is TRBV11-2, the J call TRBJ2-7; 8 bases are a match to TRBD1. Germline-derived CDR1 and CDR2 are SGHAT and FQNNGV. The J segment lost 7 bases and the V segment lost 0 bases, leaving 2 bases of the junction unmatched. The CDR3 is 13 residues long. DNA for the CDR3: TGTGCCAGCAGCTTAGACAGGGGGCTTGAGCAGTACTTC. Translation: CASSLDRGLEQYF.

DNA for the CDR3: TGTGCCAGCAGCCCTTCGACAGGGGGCACTGAAGCTTTCTTT. Protein sequence: CASSPSTGGTEAFF. The chain joins TRBV11-3 to TRBJ1-1; TRBD1 agrees at 9 bases. Germline V gene sequence: CDR1 SGHNT, CDR2 YENEEA. The CDR3 length is 14 residues. With V trimmed by 5 bases and J by 4 bases, 5 bases remained unmatched.

The chain is built from TRBV7-9 and TRBJ1-4; possible D gene TRBD1, 5 bases. Germline loops: CDR1 SEHNR, CDR2 FQNEAQ (reference sequence). CDR3 length: 13 amino acids. V dropped 1 base and J dropped 7 bases, with 7 bases sitting between them. The CDR3 DNA reads TGTGCCAGCAGCTTAGGGGGACTTGAAAAACTGTTTTTT. Its translation is CASSLGGLEKLFF.